A single sample is the source of the 21 T cell receptor beta chains below, sequenced in a study of blood T cell repertoires in COVID-19. Produced via immunoSEQ multiplex PCR; TCRdb's table is partial and in-frame only. The sample holds around 300,000 clones, about nine tenths seen once. Sequenced: peripheral blood. The receptors were sampled from a man aged 18 to 35 with active or convalescent COVID-19.

The chain uses TRBV3-1 (or the pseudogene TRBV3-2) and TRBJ1-1; D might be TRBD1 (6 bases). V gave up 1 base and J gave up 6 bases, with 18 bases separating them. In germline, CDR1 is LGHDT, CDR2 YNNKEL (reference sequence). This CDR3 spans 16 amino acids. As DNA, the CDR3 is TGTGCCAGCAGCCAAGGGCCCACTCGAAAGGGGGCTGAAGCTTTCTTT. It specifies CASSQGPTRKGAEAFF.

This clone was detected a few times. The same CDR3 can be traced to other DNA sequences in this sample. The chain is built from TRBV6-5 and TRBJ2-7, with D possibly TRBD2 on 5 matching bases. With 6 bases removed from V and 1 base from J, the gap between germline ends came to 13 bases. CDR1 is MNHEY and CDR2 is SVGAGI in the germline V gene. The CDR3 consists of 14 residues. CDR3: CASSPGLMSYEQYF. CDR3 sequence (DNA): TGTGCCAGCAGCCCCGGACTGATGTCCTACGAGCAGTACTTC.

This clone was observed a few times. The chain recombines TRBV3-1 (or the pseudogene TRBV3-2) with TRBJ1-1; 8 positions agree with TRBD1. With V trimmed by 4 bases and J by 8 bases, 0 bases remained unmatched. Germline V gives CDR1 LGHDT, CDR2 YNNKEL (reference sequence). The CDR3 runs 11 residues. CDR3 sequence (DNA): TGTGCCAGCAGCCGGGACAGGGAAGCTTTCTTT. It is translated as CASSRDREAFF.

J is TRBJ2-2 and V is TRBV9, with a possible D match to TRBD2 (6 bases). Germline V gene data show CDR1 as SGDLS and CDR2 as YYNGEE. The ends were cut back, 3 bases at V and 1 base at J, with 16 bases in the middle. The CDR3 consists of 17 residues. The CDR3 DNA sequence: TGTGCCAGCAGCGCGAGGAGGAGGGAGGAGAACACCGGGGAGCTGTTTTTT. Translating it yields CASSARRREENTGELFF.

The gene calls are TRBV7-2 and TRBJ2-7, with TRBD2 as a possible D gene (7 bases). The CDR3 runs 16 residues. CDR1 SGHTA and CDR2 FQGNSA come from the germline V gene. V was shortened by 5 bases and J by 0 bases, with 17 bases between the two germline ends. This CDR3 is CASSRRGGGSSYEQYF. CDR3 bases: TGTGCCAGCAGCCGGAGGGGAGGGGGATCCTCCTACGAGCAGTACTTC.

This chain joins TRBV18 and TRBJ2-2; 7 bases are shared with TRBD1. CDR1 and CDR2 (germline): KGHSH, LQKENI. Germline trimming cut 6 bases from V and 4 bases from J; bases unmatched to any gene: 8. The CDR3 has 15 amino acids. For the CDR3, the DNA is TGTGCCAGCTCCCCCACGACAGGGAGCACCGGGGAGCTGTTTTTT. It specifies CASSPTTGSTGELFF. Complete variable domain (other parts from reference TRBV18 and TRBJ2-2): NAGVMQNPRHLVRRRGQEARLRCSPMKGHSHVYWYRQLPEEGLKFMVYLQKENIIDESGMPKERFSAEFPKEGPSILRIQQVVRGDSAAYFCASSPTTGSTGELFFGEGSRLTVL.

The sample holds one count of this clone. The chain couples TRBV13 to TRBJ2-7, with 9 bases matching TRBD2. With V trimmed by 4 bases and J by 0 bases, 16 bases remained unmatched. This CDR3 comprises 19 residues. Germline V gives CDR1 PRHDT, CDR2 FYEKMQ (reference sequence). CDR3 nucleotides: TGTGCCAGCAGCTGGAAGGCTAGCGGGGAATTTAAAAGCTCCTACGAGCAGTACTTC. This translates into CASSWKASGEFKSSYEQYF.

The V call is TRBV6-5, the J call TRBJ1-2, with D possibly TRBD1 on 6 matching bases. CDR1 and CDR2 from the germline V gene are MNHEY and SVGAGI. V was trimmed by 3 bases and J by 8 bases, leaving 19 bases between them. This CDR3 comprises 15 residues. The CDR3 DNA sequence: TGTGCCAGCAGTTATTATCAGGGGTTAATGGGGGGCTACACCTTC. Protein product: CASSYYQGLMGGYTF.

This rearrangement joins TRBV10-1 to TRBJ1-5; 7 bases agree with TRBD1. Germline values: CDR1 WNHNN, CDR2 SYGVQD (reference sequence). The CDR3 has 18 residues. After removal of 3 bases from V and 1 base from J, the junction contained 12 bases not matched to a gene. CDR3 in amino acids: CASSDQGQLEISNQPQHF. The CDR3 DNA sequence: TGCGCCAGCAGTGACCAGGGACAGTTAGAAATCAGCAATCAGCCCCAGCATTTT.

The V call is TRBV10-3, the J call TRBJ1-1; 10 bases match TRBD1. Germline trimming cut 5 bases from V and 10 bases from J; bases unmatched to any gene: 4. This CDR3 comprises 12 residues. Germline V gives CDR1 ENHRY, CDR2 SYGVKD. The CDR3 bases are TGTGCCATCAGTAACCGGGACAGGGGAGCTTTCTTT. It translates to CAISNRDRGAFF.

This clone was seen a single time. Other DNA sequences in the same sample also yield this CDR3. V and J are TRBV5-1 and TRBJ2-2; D might be TRBD1 (6 bases). The CDR3 length is 14 residues. Germline CDR1 SGHRS, CDR2 YFSETQ. V lost 4 bases and J 2 bases, leaving 9 bases between the germline ends. The CDR3 DNA reads as TGCGCCAGCAGCCTCAGGGGAAACACCGGGGAGCTGTTTTTT. Its protein is CASSLRGNTGELFF.

This chain links TRBV5-1 with TRBJ2-7; possible D gene TRBD2, 6 bases. This CDR3 is 14 amino acids long. Germline lookup yields CDR1 SGHRS and CDR2 YFSETQ. Trimming pared 2 bases from V and 7 bases from J, leaving 16 bases between. CDR3 amino acids: CASSFLEGSGEQYF. In DNA form, the CDR3 reads TGCGCCAGCAGCTTTCTGGAGGGTTCCGGGGAGCAGTACTTC.

The chain is built from TRBV5-4 and TRBJ2-1, with 11 bases matching TRBD2. Germline V gene sequence: CDR1 SGHNT, CDR2 YYREEE (reference sequence). V lost 0 bases and J lost 6; bases outside the gene matches: 8. This CDR3 region has 17 residues. CDR3 bases: TGTGCCAGCAGCTTGGTGCTAGCGGGGGGATGGTCCAATGAGCAGTTCTTC. Its translation: CASSLVLAGGWSNEQFF.

V gene TRBV28 combines with J gene TRBJ2-3, with TRBD2 as a possible D gene (5 bases). Germline V lookup: CDR1 MDHEN, CDR2 SYDVKM. The CDR3 consists of 16 residues. With 7 bases removed from V and 1 base from J, the gap between germline ends came to 18 bases. For the CDR3, the DNA is TGTGCCAGCACGTCCCCTGCGGGCAAGCGCACAGATACGCAGTATTTT. Its translation: CASTSPAGKRTDTQYF. The full variable domain, with the rest looked up from reference TRBV28 and TRBJ2-3, is DVKVTQSSRYLVKRTGEKVFLECVQDMDHENMFWYRQDPGLGLRLIYFSYDVKMKEKGDIPEGYSVSREKKERFSLILESASTNQTSMYLCASTSPAGKRTDTQYFGPGTRLTVL.

The chain recombines TRBV7-9 with TRBJ2-7, with a tentative D call TRBD2 (5 bases). The germline gives CDR1 SEHNR, CDR2 FQNEAQ (reference sequence). The length of the CDR3 is 14 residues. With 4 bases removed from V and 3 bases from J, the gap between germline ends came to 13 bases. This CDR3 reads CASSSTRLIYEQYF. DNA of the CDR3: TGTGCCAGCAGCTCCACTAGATTAATCTACGAGCAGTACTTC.

This clone was seen a handful of times. Here the CDR3 DNA reads TGTGCCAGCAGTGAAGCGCTTAGCGCGGGGCACCAAGAGACCCAGTACTTC. Translation gives CASSEALSAGHQETQYF. The V and J genes are TRBV6-1 and TRBJ2-5, with D perhaps matching TRBD2 (6 bases). The CDR3 contains 17 residues. Trimming shortened V by 0 bases and J by 0 bases, and 14 bases separated the two germline ends. CDR1 and CDR2 from the germline V gene are MNHNS and SASEGT.

In this sample, this clone turned up a few times. The V gene is TRBV7-2, the J gene TRBJ1-1, with 7 bases lining up with TRBD1. Unmatched junction bases numbered 4, after V lost 2 bases and J lost 1 base. CDR1 is SGHTA, CDR2 FQGNSA, per germline. This CDR3 has 15 residues. The CDR3 reads CASSLQGQPNTEAFF. The CDR3 coding sequence is TGTGCCAGCAGCTTACAGGGACAGCCGAACACTGAAGCTTTCTTT.

This clone was counted a few times. This chain joins TRBV27 and TRBJ2-7; 9 positions match TRBD2. The CDR3 contains 15 residues. The V segment lost 2 bases and the J segment 2 bases; nucleotides outside the gene matches: 4. CDR1 and CDR2 from the germline V gene are MNHEY and SMNVEV (reference sequence). CDR3 DNA sequence: TGTGCCAGCAGTTTAGGGCTAGCGGGGACCTACGAGCAGTACTTC. It yields the protein CASSLGLAGTYEQYF.

The chain combines TRBV18 with TRBJ1-3; D remains ambiguous. Trimming pared 3 bases from V and 2 bases from J, leaving 14 bases between. The germline V gene has CDR1 KGHSH and CDR2 LQKENI. The CDR3 sequence is 16 residues long. CDR3 protein: CASSPPAGWAGNTIYF. In nucleotides, the CDR3 is TGTGCCAGCTCACCTCCCGCCGGGTGGGCTGGAAACACCATATATTTT.

The J gene is TRBJ2-5, the V gene TRBV2; 14 nucleotides align to TRBD2. The germline V gene has CDR1 SNHLY and CDR2 FYNNEI. Unmatched junction bases numbered 6, after V lost 11 bases and J lost 4 bases. The CDR3 sequence is 14 residues long. The CDR3 DNA is TGTGCCGGCGGACTAGCGGGGGGAGGAGAGACCCAGTACTTC. Translating gives CAGGLAGGGETQYF. Looking up the rest from reference TRBV2 and TRBJ2-5 gives the full variable domain: EPEVTQTPSHQVTQMGQEVILRCVPISNHLYFYWYRQILGQKVEFLVSFYNNEISEKSEIFDDQFSVERPDGSNFTLKIRSTKLEDSAMYFCAGGLAGGGETQYFGPGTRLLVL.

The V and J genes are TRBV6-5 and TRBJ2-2; tentatively, D is TRBD1 (5 bases). Germline lookup yields CDR1 MNHEY and CDR2 SVGAGI. The CDR3 consists of 15 residues. V lost 6 bases and J lost 4, with 15 bases in between. The CDR3 reads CASSPPGWITGELFF. The CDR3, as DNA: TGTGCCAGCAGCCCCCCAGGGTGGATCACCGGGGAGCTGTTTTTT.